This T cell receptor (beta chain) was identified in a study of cytomegalovirus exposure and HLA in healthy donors. Study results and caveats: HLA restriction was apparent for most CMV-associated TCR beta chains in a later analysis.

This clone was seen a few times. The antigen remains unidentified. Germline lookup yields CDR1 SGHRS and CDR2 YFSETQ. The CDR3 length is 18 residues. V was clipped by 1 base and J by 0 bases, with 19 bases between them. This PCR relied on a set of 60 Vbeta primers and 13 Jbeta primers. Measured with immunoSEQ multiplex PCR; TCRdb has only the in-frame clones, and not every one. This table has roughly 120,000 clones, 73% appearing once. The chain recombines TRBV5-1 with TRBJ1-2, with a weak D call TRBD1 (6 bases). This TCR came from a man aged 55 to 70 in good health and CMV-seropositive. Material: PBMCs. The DNA of the CDR3 is TGCGCCAGCAGCTTGTTCTCAGGGGCCGGTTCAACTAACTATGGCTACACCTTC. Its translation is CASSLFSGAGSTNYGYTF. The variable domain in full, completed from reference TRBV5-1 and TRBJ1-2, reads KAGVTQTPRYLIKTRGQQVTLSCSPISGHRSVSWYQQTPGQGLQFLFEYFSETQRNKGNFPGRFSGRQFSNSRSEMNVSTLELGDSALYLCASSLFSGAGSTNYGYTFGSGTRLTVV.